A selection of T cell receptor beta chains follows, all from one sample in a study of healthy donors' naive CD4 and CD8 T cells. TCRdb independently ran MiXCR on the reads; one entry per CDR3 protein. The sample has 200,000 or so distinct CDR3 sequences; over 60% are singletons. Source material: naive CD4+ and CD8+ T cells sorted from blood, pooled from several donors. These receptors all stem from a pool of human donors in good health; the sample pools cells from several healthy donors. The CDR3 runs from the conserved cysteine through the conserved F or W. A D gene is named only where the DNA matches it firmly. Expanded clones get a size class; other rows say once, few or many, or leave the size out.

clone size,D gene,J gene,V gene,CDR3 protein,CDR3 DNA
.,.,TRBJ2-1,TRBV6-5,CASTGSPGLQTRSYNEQFF,TGTGCCAGCACTGGCTCTCCGGGACTCCAGACCCGCTCCTACAATGAGCAGTTCTTC
few,.,TRBJ1-3,TRBV5-5,CASSWQGLLAGNTIYF,TGTGCCAGCAGCTGGCAAGGACTCCTGGCTGGAAACACCATATATTTT
.,TRBD2,TRBJ2-1,TRBV6-1,CASSYSPGLAGLSSYNEQFF,TGTGCCAGCAGTTACTCGCCGGGACTAGCGGGATTAAGCTCCTACAATGAGCAGTTCTTC
.,.,TRBJ1-2,TRBV27,CASSLYSTNYGYTF,TGTGCCAGCAGTTTATACTCAACCAACTATGGCTACACCTTC
.,TRBD2,TRBJ2-3,TRBV11-1,CASSSVAGGTDTQYF,TGTGCCAGCAGCTCCGTGGCGGGGGGAACAGATACGCAGTATTTT
few,.,TRBJ2-7,TRBV10-3,CAISLTVSYEQYF,TGTGCCATCAGTTTGACAGTCTCCTACGAGCAGTACTTC
few,.,TRBJ2-1,TRBV29-1,CSVEGRSSYNEQFF,TGCAGCGTTGAGGGGAGGAGCTCCTACAATGAGCAGTTCTTC
.,.,TRBJ1-1,TRBV6-1,CASSEARVDTEAFF,TGTGCCAGCAGTGAAGCCAGGGTGGACACTGAAGCTTTCTTT
.,.,TRBJ2-6,TRBV27,CASTPASSGANVLTF,TGTGCCAGCACCCCGGCGAGCTCTGGGGCCAACGTCCTGACTTTC
.,TRBD1,TRBJ1-1,TRBV29-1,CSVVDRGRNTEAFF,TGCAGCGTTGTGGACAGGGGGAGGAACACTGAAGCTTTCTTT
.,.,TRBJ2-7,TRBV18,CASSPPFRGEQYF,TGTGCCAGCTCACCCCCCTTTAGAGGCGAGCAGTACTTC
few,TRBD1,TRBJ2-2,TRBV19,CASRMGQREVGELFF,TGTGCCAGTAGGATGGGACAGCGTGAAGTCGGGGAGCTGTTTTTT
.,.,TRBJ2-1,TRBV5-6,CASNLKRMSYNEQFF,TGTGCCAGCAACCTGAAGCGGATGTCCTACAATGAGCAGTTCTTC
few,.,TRBJ2-3,TRBV18,CASSPTRGLDTQYF,TGTGCCAGCTCACCCACTCGGGGCCTGGATACGCAGTATTTT
.,TRBD1,TRBJ1-1,TRBV29-1,CSIRGQGFTEAFF,TGCAGCATCCGGGGACAGGGATTCACTGAAGCTTTCTTT
.,.,TRBJ2-7,TRBV10-3,CAISSVGNTYEQYF,TGTGCCATCAGTAGCGTGGGGAACACCTACGAGCAGTACTTC
.,TRBD1,TRBJ1-1,TRBV27,CASISDPGQGLYTEAFF,TGTGCCAGCATTTCTGATCCGGGACAGGGCTTATACACTGAAGCTTTCTTT
.,.,TRBJ2-5,TRBV29-1,CSALDSIGTQYF,TGCAGCGCGTTGGACAGTATCGGGACCCAGTACTTC
.,TRBD2,TRBJ2-3,TRBV6-5,CASSPQLAKVTDTQYF,TGTGCCAGCAGCCCACAACTAGCGAAGGTCACAGATACGCAGTATTTT
.,TRBD1,TRBJ1-2,TRBV18,CASSPQYGQGDYTF,TGTGCCAGCTCACCACAATATGGACAGGGAGACTACACCTTC
.,.,TRBJ1-4,TRBV19,CASSIEFNEKLFF,TGTGCCAGTAGTATAGAGTTTAATGAAAAACTGTTTTTT
.,TRBD2,TRBJ2-1,TRBV29-1,CSVHFGPGGLPNNEQFF,TGCAGCGTTCACTTCGGTCCGGGAGGCCTTCCGAACAATGAGCAGTTCTTC
.,.,TRBJ1-5,TRBV11-2,CASQGRHQPQHF,TGTGCCAGCCAGGGGAGACATCAGCCCCAGCATTTT
.,.,TRBJ1-5,TRBV10-3,CAISDRGLRDQPQHF,TGTGCCATCAGTGACCGGGGCCTAAGGGATCAGCCCCAGCATTTT
once,TRBD2,TRBJ2-5,TRBV6-2/TRBV6-3,CASSPSGVQYF,TGTGCCAGCAGCCCAAGCGGGGTCCAGTACTTC
.,.,TRBJ2-7,TRBV6-2/TRBV6-3,CASSRRSSYEQYF,TGTGCCAGCAGTCGGAGGAGCTCCTACGAGCAGTACTTC
once,.,TRBJ2-5,TRBV27,CASSLSGWETQYF,TGTGCCAGCAGTTTATCGGGGTGGGAGACCCAGTACTTC
.,TRBD2,TRBJ2-7,TRBV27,CASSLAGGPPEQYF,TGTGCCAGCAGTTTGGCGGGAGGGCCCCCGGAGCAGTACTTC
few,.,TRBJ2-3,TRBV10-3,CAISESLTDTQYF,TGTGCCATCAGTGAGTCCCTAACAGATACGCAGTATTTT
.,TRBD2,TRBJ2-7,TRBV6-6,CASSSSGRTNYEQYF,TGTGCCAGCAGTTCTAGCGGGAGGACGAACTACGAGCAGTACTTC
.,TRBD2,TRBJ2-1,TRBV5-1,CASSYFPGLAGGSYNEQFF,TGCGCCAGCAGCTATTTCCCGGGACTAGCGGGAGGATCCTACAATGAGCAGTTCTTC
few,.,TRBJ2-7,TRBV6-2/TRBV6-3,CASSYASSYKQYF,TGTGCCAGCAGTTACGCGAGCTCCTACAAGCAGTACTTC
once,.,TRBJ2-1,TRBV6-2/TRBV6-3,CASSGTESSYNEQFF,TGTGCCAGCTCTGGGACGGAAAGCTCCTACAATGAGCAGTTCTTC
.,TRBD1,TRBJ1-1,TRBV5-4,CASSLLGQANTEAFF,TGTGCCAGCAGCCTCCTAGGACAGGCGAACACTGAAGCTTTCTTT
.,.,TRBJ1-1,TRBV27,CASSMSGGTEAFF,TGTGCCAGCAGTATGAGCGGGGGCACTGAAGCTTTCTTT
.,.,TRBJ1-2,TRBV19,CASTHNPPPQVNYGYTF,TGTGCCAGTACCCATAACCCTCCGCCGCAAGTAAACTATGGCTACACCTTC
.,TRBD1,TRBJ1-1,TRBV28,CAIWGTGTGNTEAFF,TGTGCCATTTGGGGCACCGGGACAGGGAACACTGAAGCTTTCTTT
.,.,TRBJ2-3,TRBV29-1,CSPHSGTKTDTQYF,TGCAGCCCGCATTCCGGGACAAAGACAGATACGCAGTATTTT
.,TRBD1,TRBJ2-7,TRBV29-1,CSVDDLPGTGDEQYF,TGCAGCGTTGACGACCTGCCCGGGACAGGGGACGAGCAGTACTTC
.,.,TRBJ1-3,TRBV5-4,CASSQLSGPGNTIYF,TGTGCCAGCAGCCAGCTCTCTGGCCCCGGAAACACCATATATTTT